The 7 T cell receptor beta chains presented below share a single source sample, sequenced in a study of response to subunit inactivated influenza vaccine (dated by TCRdb to 2016 to 2018). The library was built by means of RT-PCR. The run used an Illumina HiSeq 2500. TCRdb applied fastp at Q25 and MiXCR to the public reads, then kept only in-frame beta chains. Rows with one shared CDR3 protein collapse into an entry with the most common genes and DNA. A total of hundreds of thousands of distinct CDR3 sequences appear in this sample, roughly 22% of them only once. The top ten clones comprise under 13% of the sample. This sample comprised PBMCs from blood, obtained roughly 20 months after vaccination. All receptors derive from a man between 50 and 75 years old who received an inactivated influenza vaccine. Donor details come from another sample of the same person, matched by shared clones.

The J gene is TRBJ2-7, the V gene TRBV11-2, with D possibly TRBD2 on 6 matching bases. Trimming cost V 2 bases and J 3 bases, with 17 bases left between them. The germline gives CDR1 SGHAT, CDR2 FQNNGV. This CDR3 comprises 16 residues. CDR3 loop: CASSLSFGRIGYEQYF. The CDR3 region has the DNA TGTGCCAGCAGCTTATCCTTCGGGAGAATAGGCTACGAGCAGTACTTC.

In its sample, this clonotype was seen a few times. This chain connects TRBV28 to TRBJ1-2; 8 bases map to TRBD1. Per germline, CDR1 MDHEN and CDR2 SYDVKM. J lost 3 bases, V lost 6 bases, and 6 bases had no gene match. The CDR3 is 14 amino acids. CDR3 residues: CASSDRGSYYGYTF. In nucleotides, the CDR3 is TGTGCCAGCAGCGACAGGGGATCTTACTATGGCTACACCTTC.

This clonotype was detected many times. The chain couples TRBV6-1 to TRBJ1-2; D is ambiguous. CDR3 length: 13 residues. The germline gives CDR1 MNHNS, CDR2 SASEGT. V was trimmed by 1 base and J by 4 bases, leaving 7 bases between them. CDR3 loop: CASSEVGSYGYTF. Here the CDR3 DNA reads TGTGCCAGCAGTGAAGTAGGGTCCTATGGCTACACCTTC.

The rearrangement uses TRBV27 and TRBJ2-3; 9 bases align to TRBD1. Germline loops: CDR1 MNHEY, CDR2 SMNVEV (reference sequence). V trimming: 5 bases; J trimming: 6 bases; junction bases outside the gene matches: 12. CDR3 length: 16 residues. The DNA of the CDR3 is TGTGCCAGCAGTACCAGACAGGGGGACACGGGGGATACGCAGTATTTT. As protein: CASSTRQGDTGDTQYF.

This clonotype has more than one count but fewer than ten. The chain carries TRBV5-1 and TRBJ1-1; unclear D gene. CDR3 length: 13 residues. Trimming shortened V by 5 bases and J by 3 bases, and 11 bases separated the two germline ends. CDR1 SGHRS and CDR2 YFSETQ come from the germline V gene. The CDR3, as DNA: TGCGCCAGCAGGCGTCCCGGCGACACTGAAGCTTTCTTT. Its translation is CASRRPGDTEAFF.

The chain carries TRBV20-1 and TRBJ2-5; D might be TRBD2 (6 bases). Trimming took off 5 bases at V and 4 bases at J, with 20 bases between the two ends. The CDR3 consists of 15 residues. CDR1 and CDR2 (germline): DFQATT, SNEGSKA (reference sequence). The CDR3 nucleotides read TGCAGTGCTCAAGGGTCTAGCGTGTCGACAGAGACCCAGTACTTC. Translated: CSAQGSSVSTETQYF.

This clonotype was counted ten times or more. V is TRBV11-2 and J is TRBJ1-1; TRBD1 matches at 7 bases. CDR1 is SGHAT, CDR2 FQNNGV, per germline. V was pared by 5 bases and J by 1 base, with 13 bases of the junction left unmatched. This CDR3 is 17 amino acids long. The CDR3 region is CASSTYRGPTTNTEAFF. The CDR3 nucleotides are TGTGCCAGCAGCACCTACAGGGGCCCGACTACGAACACTGAAGCTTTCTTT.